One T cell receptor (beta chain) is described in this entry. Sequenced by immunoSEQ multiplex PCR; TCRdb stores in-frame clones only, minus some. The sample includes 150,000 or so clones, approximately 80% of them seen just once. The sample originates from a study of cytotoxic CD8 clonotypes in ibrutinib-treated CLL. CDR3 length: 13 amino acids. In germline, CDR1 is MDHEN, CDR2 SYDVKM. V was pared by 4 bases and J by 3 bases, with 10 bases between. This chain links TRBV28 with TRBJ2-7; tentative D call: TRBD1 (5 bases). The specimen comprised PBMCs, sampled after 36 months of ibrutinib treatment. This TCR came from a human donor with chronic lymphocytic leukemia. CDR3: CASSSGWIYEQYF. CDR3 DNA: TGTGCCAGCAGTTCAGGGTGGATCTACGAGCAGTACTTC.